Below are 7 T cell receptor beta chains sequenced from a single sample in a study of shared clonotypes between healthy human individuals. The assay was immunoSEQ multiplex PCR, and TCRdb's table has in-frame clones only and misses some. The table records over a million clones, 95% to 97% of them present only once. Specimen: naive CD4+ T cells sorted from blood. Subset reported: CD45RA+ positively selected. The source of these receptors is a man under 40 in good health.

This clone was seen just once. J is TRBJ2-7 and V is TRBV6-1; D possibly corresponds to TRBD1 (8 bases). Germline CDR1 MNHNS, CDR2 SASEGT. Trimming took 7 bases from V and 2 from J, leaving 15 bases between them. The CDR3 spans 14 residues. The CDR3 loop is CASKGGTGPYEQYF. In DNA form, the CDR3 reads TGTGCCAGCAAGGGAGGGACAGGCCCCTACGAGCAGTACTTC.

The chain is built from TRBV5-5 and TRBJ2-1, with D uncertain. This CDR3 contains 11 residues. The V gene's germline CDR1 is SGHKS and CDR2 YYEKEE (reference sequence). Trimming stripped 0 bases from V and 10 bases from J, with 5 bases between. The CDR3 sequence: CASSLAWEQFF. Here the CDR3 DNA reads TGTGCCAGCAGCTTGGCTTGGGAGCAGTTCTTC.

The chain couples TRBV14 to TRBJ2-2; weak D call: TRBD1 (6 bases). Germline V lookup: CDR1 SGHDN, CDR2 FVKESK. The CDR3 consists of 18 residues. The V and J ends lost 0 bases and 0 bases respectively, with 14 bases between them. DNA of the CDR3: TGTGCCAGCAGCCAAGATCAGGGGCAGCCTTCGAACACCGGGGAGCTGTTTTTT. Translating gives CASSQDQGQPSNTGELFF.

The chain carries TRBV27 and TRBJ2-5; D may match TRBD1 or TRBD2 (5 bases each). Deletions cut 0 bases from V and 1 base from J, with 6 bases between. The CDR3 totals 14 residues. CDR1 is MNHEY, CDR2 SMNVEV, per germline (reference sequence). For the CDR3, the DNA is TGTGCCAGCAGTTTATCCGGGGCCCAAGAGACCCAGTACTTC. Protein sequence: CASSLSGAQETQYF.

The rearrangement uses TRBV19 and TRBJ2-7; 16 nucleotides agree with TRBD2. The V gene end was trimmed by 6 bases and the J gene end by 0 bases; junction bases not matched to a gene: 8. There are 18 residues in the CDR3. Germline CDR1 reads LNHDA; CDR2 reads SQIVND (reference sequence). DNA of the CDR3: TGTGCCAGTAGCGGGACTAGCGGGAGGGCCTTTAGCTCCTACGAGCAGTACTTC. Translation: CASSGTSGRAFSSYEQYF. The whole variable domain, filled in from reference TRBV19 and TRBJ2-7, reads DGGITQSPKYLFRKEGQNVTLSCEQNLNHDAMYWYRQDPGQGLRLIYYSQIVNDFQKGDIAEGYSVSREKKESFPLTVTSAQKNPTAFYLCASSGTSGRAFSSYEQYFGPGTRLTVT.

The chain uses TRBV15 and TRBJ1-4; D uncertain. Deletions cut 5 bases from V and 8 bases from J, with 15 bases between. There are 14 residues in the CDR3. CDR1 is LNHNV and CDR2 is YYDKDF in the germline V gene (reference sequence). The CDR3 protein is CATSPQRRGEKLFF. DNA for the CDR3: TGTGCCACCAGCCCCCAGAGACGAGGGGAAAAACTGTTTTTT.

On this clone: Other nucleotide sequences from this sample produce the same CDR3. CDR3 nucleotides: TGTGCCAGCAGTGAACGGGAGAACACTGAAGCTTTCTTT. Translated: CASSERENTEAFF. The genes are TRBV2 and TRBJ1-1; D remains unclear. V was clipped by 2 bases and J by 1 base, with 5 bases between them. The CDR3 is 13 amino acids. Germline V gives CDR1 SNHLY, CDR2 FYNNEI. Full variable domain (remainder filled in from reference TRBV2 and TRBJ1-1): EPEVTQTPSHQVTQMGQEVILRCVPISNHLYFYWYRQILGQKVEFLVSFYNNEISEKSEIFDDQFSVERPDGSNFTLKIRSTKLEDSAMYFCASSERENTEAFFGQGTRLTVV.